These T cell receptor beta chains were read from a single sample in a study of Graves' ophthalmopathy and Graves' hyperthyroidism. TCRdb re-derived calls from the multiplex PCR reads in MiXCR, one entry per CDR3 protein. The sample includes 360,000 or so distinct CDR3 sequences, approximately 20% seen only once; the top ten take more than 1.5%. The sample taken for sequencing was peripheral blood. These receptors were taken from a woman in her late teens or twenties with Graves' ophthalmopathy. Both conserved end residues are part of each CDR3. The D gene is left open where the match is weak. Clone size is stated in some rows and not others, as once, few, many or a class when expanded.

TRBJ2-5,many,TRBV7-2,-,CASEPGGGGTQYF,TGTGCCAGCGAACCGGGAGGAGGGGGGACCCAGTACTTC
TRBJ1-5,once,TRBV12-3/TRBV12-4,TRBD1,CASSRDRGREQPQHF,TGTGCCAGCAGCCGAGACAGGGGGCGCGAACAGCCCCAGCATTTT
TRBJ2-2,many,TRBV11-3,-,CASSLYPGELFF,TGTGCCAGCAGCCTATACCCCGGGGAGCTGTTTTTT
TRBJ2-5,many,TRBV15,TRBD1,CATSRERDRGETQYF,TGTGCCACCAGCAGAGAGAGAGACAGGGGAGAGACCCAGTACTTC
TRBJ1-1,-,TRBV5-1,-,CASSGGTGPTTEAFF,TGCGCCAGCAGCGGCGGGACCGGCCCGACCACTGAAGCTTTCTTT
TRBJ2-2,many,TRBV6-1,TRBD1,CASSPLGQGEAGELFF,TGTGCCAGCAGTCCTTTAGGACAGGGGGAGGCCGGGGAGCTGTTTTTT
TRBJ2-7,many,TRBV12-3/TRBV12-4,-,CASSFRGSVWWQYF,TGTGCCAGCAGTTTCCGGGGCTCGGTCTGGTGGCAGTACTTC
TRBJ1-6,many,TRBV7-2,-,CASSLALKHSPLHF,TGTGCCAGCAGCTTAGCGCTAAAGCATTCACCCCTCCACTTT
TRBJ1-1,many,TRBV6-1,-,CASSEEPRQMNTEAFF,TGTGCCAGCAGCGAAGAGCCGAGACAGATGAACACTGAAGCTTTCTTT
TRBJ1-1,many,TRBV12-3/TRBV12-4,-,CASSPGGGRGGKEAFF,TGTGCCAGCAGCCCCGGGGGGGGAAGGGGCGGCAAGGAAGCTTTCTTT
TRBJ1-5,-,TRBV20-1,TRBD1,CSAPYSRDRYQPQHF,TGCAGTGCCCCATATAGCCGGGACAGATACCAGCCCCAGCATTTT
TRBJ2-7,many,TRBV7-2,-,CASSLGLPPKQYF,TGTGCCAGCAGCTTAGGCCTTCCCCCCAAGCAGTACTTC
TRBJ2-2,-,TRBV29-1,-,CSVEAGSGTGELFF,TGCAGCGTTGAAGCGGGCTCGGGGACCGGGGAGCTGTTTTTT
TRBJ1-2,once,TRBV6-1,-,CASSPTGGAYGYTF,TGTGCCAGCAGTCCGACGGGAGGGGCCTATGGCTACACCTTC
TRBJ1-1,many,TRBV6-5,-,CASSYMGQRNTEAFF,TGTGCCAGCAGTTACATGGGCCAGAGGAACACTGAAGCTTTCTTT
TRBJ1-2,once,TRBV24-1,TRBD1,CATTTGALGDGYTF,TGTGCCACCACTACAGGGGCTCTTGGGGATGGCTACACCTTC
TRBJ2-2,many,TRBV30,-,CAWSTTNPNTGELFF,TGTGCCTGGAGTACAACTAATCCCAACACCGGGGAGCTGTTTTTT
TRBJ2-6,many,TRBV7-2,-,CASSSQSSGANVLTF,TGTGCCAGCAGCTCCCAGTCCTCTGGGGCCAACGTCCTGACTTTC
TRBJ1-5,few,TRBV30,TRBD1,CACTQGTGQPQHF,TGTGCCTGCACACAGGGGACGGGACAGCCCCAGCATTTT
TRBJ2-7,many,TRBV28,TRBD1,CASSPPGRGPGYEQYF,TGTGCCAGCAGTCCTCCCGGCAGGGGGCCTGGGTACGAGCAGTACTTC
TRBJ1-1,many,TRBV27,-,CASSLSGPNTEAFF,TGTGCCAGCAGTTTGTCGGGGCCGAACACTGAAGCTTTCTTT
TRBJ1-6,many,TRBV6-5,-,CASSRVGGDENSPLHF,TGTGCCAGCAGTAGAGTAGGGGGGGATGAGAATTCACCCCTCCACTTT
TRBJ2-5,-,TRBV12-3/TRBV12-4,-,CASSPQGQGETQYF,TGTGCCAGCAGCCCTCAGGGGCAGGGGGAGACCCAGTACTTC
TRBJ1-3,few,TRBV6-4,TRBD1,CASRSPKTGGSGNTIYF,TGTGCCAGCAGATCGCCTAAAACAGGGGGCTCTGGAAACACCATATATTTT
TRBJ2-5,many,TRBV10-3,-,CAISRGVGETQYF,TGTGCCATCAGCCGAGGGGTGGGGGAGACCCAGTACTTC
TRBJ2-7,many,TRBV10-1,-,CASRTGEQYF,TGCGCCAGCAGGACGGGCGAGCAGTACTTC
TRBJ1-1,many,TRBV30,-,CAWSSGGGNTEAFF,TGTGCCTGGAGTTCAGGAGGGGGAAACACTGAAGCTTTCTTT
TRBJ1-2,many,TRBV3-1,-,CASSLTQGGYGYTF,TGTGCCAGCAGCCTAACACAGGGCGGCTATGGCTACACCTTC
TRBJ1-1,-,TRBV6-1,-,CASSEGWVSLEAFF,TGTGCCAGCAGTGAAGGATGGGTCAGCCTTGAAGCTTTCTTT
TRBJ1-2,-,TRBV6-1,-,CASRIGQIYGYTF,TGTGCCAGCAGAATTGGACAGATCTATGGCTACACCTTC
TRBJ2-7,-,TRBV11-1,TRBD1,CASSLGAPAGQGNEQYF,TGTGCCAGCAGCTTAGGAGCCCCGGCGGGACAGGGGAACGAGCAGTACTTC
TRBJ2-5,-,TRBV12-3/TRBV12-4,TRBD2,CASSPRLAGVGETQYF,TGTGCCAGCAGTCCTAGACTAGCGGGAGTTGGAGAGACCCAGTACTTC
TRBJ1-1,many,TRBV7-2,-,CASSFLGRQDTEAFF,TGTGCCAGCAGCTTTTTGGGGCGGCAGGACACTGAAGCTTTCTTT
TRBJ2-2,many,TRBV28,-,CASSPRGAYTGELFF,TGTGCCAGCAGTCCGCGCGGAGCCTACACCGGGGAGCTGTTTTTT
TRBJ2-7,many,TRBV20-1,TRBD1,CSAQQGQGGYEQYF,TGCAGTGCCCAGCAGGGACAGGGGGGGTACGAGCAGTACTTC
TRBJ2-1,many,TRBV7-2,-,CASSWAGTRGGDEQFF,TGTGCCAGCAGCTGGGCCGGGACACGCGGCGGCGATGAGCAGTTCTTC
TRBJ1-3,many,TRBV7-9,TRBD1,CASSWTGASGNTIYF,TGTGCCAGCAGCTGGACAGGGGCCTCTGGAAACACCATATATTTT
TRBJ2-7,-,TRBV30,-,CASQGIEQYF,TGTGCCTCCCAGGGGATCGAGCAGTACTTC